A single sample gave rise to the 23 T cell receptor beta chains below, sequenced in a study of blood T cells in healthy people across ages (dated by TCRdb to about 2015). The library came from 5' RACE. The instrument given in TCRdb is Illumina HiSeq 2500. The second PCR ran for roughly 6 to 11 cycles and used a J-beta primer mix along with a sample-barcoded 5' primer. TCRdb handled the public reads itself, with Q25 trimming in fastp and clone calling in MiXCR, and kept productive beta chains. Duplicate CDR3 protein sequences are folded into a single record with the most common DNA and genes. The sample has hundreds of thousands of distinct CDR3 sequences on record, 40% to 50% of them singletons. The top ten clonotypes cover around 18% of the sample. The source material was blood. Source of these receptors: a man in his sixties in good health.

V usage is TRBV2 and J usage is TRBJ2-4, with D perhaps matching TRBD1 (6 bases). The CDR3 runs to 12 residues. V was trimmed by 7 bases and J by 4 bases, leaving 8 bases between them. Germline CDR1 is SNHLY and CDR2 is FYNNEI. CDR3 sequence (DNA): TGTGCCAGCACAGGGGCAAAAAACATTCAGTACTTC. This encodes CASTGAKNIQYF. The whole variable domain, filled in from reference TRBV2 and TRBJ2-4, reads EPEVTQTPSHQVTQMGQEVILRCVPISNHLYFYWYRQILGQKVEFLVSFYNNEISEKSEIFDDQFSVERPDGSNFTLKIRSTKLEDSAMYFCASTGAKNIQYFGAGTRLSVL.

In its sample, this clonotype was seen once. At one end, the junction sequence differs from germline, possibly due to a read error. This rearrangement joins TRBV7-2 to TRBJ2-1; TRBD1 is a possible D gene (5 bases). The CDR3 length is 12 residues. Germline V gene lookup returns CDR1 SGHTA and CDR2 FQGNSA. This CDR3 reads CAGSSIRGEQFF. The DNA for the CDR3 is TGTGCCGGCAGTTCCATTAGGGGTGAGCAGTTCTTC.

As to this clonotype: This sequence may be a read error, since a much larger clone differs from it by one base. The J gene is TRBJ2-7, the V gene TRBV2; 7 bases fit TRBD2. This CDR3 is 16 amino acids long. Germline lookup yields CDR1 SNHLY and CDR2 FYNNEI. J gave up 3 bases and V 4 bases, and 12 bases lay outside the gene matches. The CDR3 protein is CASSGTRTTGNYEQYF. The CDR3 coding sequence is TGTGCCAGCAGTGGGACTAGGACTACCGGAAACTACGAGCAGTACTTC. Variable domain in full (rest from reference TRBV2 and TRBJ2-7): EPEVTQTPSHQVTQMGQEVILRCVPISNHLYFYWYRQILGQKVEFLVSFYNNEISEKSEIFDDQFSVERPDGSNFTLKIRSTKLEDSAMYFCASSGTRTTGNYEQYFGPGTRLTVT.

The V and J genes are TRBV13 and TRBJ2-1; D ambiguous. Germline assignment: CDR1 PRHDT and CDR2 FYEKMQ (reference sequence). The CDR3 runs 13 residues. Trimming shortened V by 2 bases and J by 6 bases, and 8 bases separated the two germline ends. CDR3 sequence: CASSLPLLNEQFF. DNA of the CDR3: TGTGCCAGCAGCTTACCCCTCCTCAATGAGCAGTTCTTC.

This clonotype was observed a handful of times. The chain has TRBV7-2 and TRBJ2-7, with 9 nucleotides matching TRBD1. Losses at the gene ends were 5 bases for V and 2 bases for J; bases not matched to a gene: 19. The CDR3 has 19 residues. The germline V gene encodes CDR1 SGHTA and CDR2 FQGNSA. The CDR3 DNA reads as TGTGCCAGCAGCGCCTGGGGACAGGGAAGCCCAAGGGGCCCCTACGAGCAGTACTTC. As protein: CASSAWGQGSPRGPYEQYF.

The CDR3 reads CASTATGSVSAFF. The CDR3 DNA sequence: TGTGCCAGCACCGCTACAGGGTCTGTATCGGCTTTCTTT. The gene calls are TRBV6-2 or TRBV6-3 and TRBJ1-1, with D tentatively TRBD1 (6 bases). V was cut by 7 bases and J by 11 bases, with 20 bases left in between. The CDR3 is 13 residues long. Germline loops: CDR1 MNHEY, CDR2 SVGEGT.

The V call is TRBV18, the J call TRBJ1-2; TRBD1 matches at 7 bases. CDR1 and CDR2 (germline): KGHSH, LQKENI. The CDR3 runs to 18 residues. The junction had 13 bases not matched to a gene; V was cut back by 1 base and J by 2 bases. CDR3 nucleotide sequence: TGTGCCAGCTCACCACTCGCCGGACAGGTTCGAGCGAACTATGGCTACACCTTC. Translating gives CASSPLAGQVRANYGYTF.

This clonotype came up many times. The V call is TRBV9, the J call TRBJ2-7, with D possibly being TRBD1 (5 bases). Germline assignment: CDR1 SGDLS and CDR2 YYNGEE. Trimming left V 4 bases short and J 3 bases short, with 11 bases between. The CDR3 has 13 residues. CDR3 nucleotides: TGTGCCAGCAGCACAGGCCAGGACTACGAGCAGTACTTC. This sequence encodes CASSTGQDYEQYF.

The chain joins TRBV6-2 or TRBV6-3 to TRBJ2-1; 8 nucleotides agree with TRBD1. V lost 4 bases, J lost 12 bases, and 11 bases stayed unmatched. Germline CDR1 reads MNHEY; CDR2 reads SVGEGT. The CDR3 has 14 amino acids. CDR3 protein: CASSFDPTGVVQFF. In DNA form, the CDR3 reads TGTGCCAGCAGTTTCGACCCGACAGGGGTCGTGCAGTTCTTC.

There are a few counts of this clonotype. This sequence joins TRBV20-1 and TRBJ1-1; 8 bases are a match to TRBD1. Germline loops: CDR1 DFQATT, CDR2 SNEGSKA (reference sequence). This CDR3 is 13 amino acids long. V lost 3 bases, J lost 3 bases, and 3 bases stayed unmatched. Here the CDR3 reads CSASQQGDTEAFF. CDR3 DNA: TGCAGTGCTAGTCAACAGGGGGACACTGAAGCTTTCTTT.

There are a few counts of this clonotype. V is TRBV25-1 and J is TRBJ1-4; no firm D call. The CDR3 is made up of 15 amino acids. Trimming left V 2 bases short and J 5 bases short, with 12 bases between. CDR1 and CDR2 from the germline V gene are MGHDK and SYGVNS. The CDR3 protein is CASSEDLISNEKLFF. The CDR3 region has the DNA TGTGCCAGCAGTGAAGATTTAATTTCAAATGAAAAACTGTTTTTT.

This sequence joins TRBV6-5 and TRBJ1-6; D is unclear. Trimming took 6 bases from V and 10 from J, leaving 19 bases between them. The germline gives CDR1 MNHEY, CDR2 SVGAGI. CDR3 length: 15 residues. The CDR3 reads CASSRHSTVASPLHF. The CDR3 DNA is TGTGCCAGCAGCCGTCACTCAACGGTGGCATCACCCCTCCACTTT.

Turning to this clonotype: A clone one base away is much larger, so this may be a read error. The CDR3: CSSSPISLGYEQYF. The CDR3 DNA sequence: TGTTCCAGCAGCCCCATCAGTCTCGGCTACGAGCAGTACTTC. The rearrangement joins TRBV7-6 to TRBJ2-5; D unresolved. The J call may be faulty, since TRBJ2-7 better matches the DNA end. The CDR3 totals 14 residues. Germline V lookup: CDR1 SGHVS, CDR2 FNYEAQ.

The chain couples TRBV9 to TRBJ1-6; D is possibly TRBD1 (5 bases). CDR3 length: 14 residues. The V gene lost 3 bases and the J gene lost 8 bases, with 12 bases spanning the gap. Per the germline V gene, CDR1 is SGDLS and CDR2 is YYNGEE. CDR3 amino acids: CASSEGKNYSPLHF. Written as DNA, the CDR3 is TGTGCCAGCAGCGAGGGGAAGAATTATTCACCCCTCCACTTT.

This chain uses TRBV29-1 with TRBJ1-2; 7 nucleotides line up with TRBD1. The V gene end was trimmed by 3 bases and the J gene end by 8 bases; junction bases not matched to a gene: 12. This CDR3 comprises 14 residues. Germline V gene lookup returns CDR1 SQVTM and CDR2 ANQGSEA. CDR3 sequence (DNA): TGCAGCGTTGACGGAGGGGGCCCACCTCTCGGCTACACCTTC. Translated, it gives CSVDGGGPPLGYTF.

The chain carries TRBV20-1 and TRBJ2-1, with D possibly being TRBD1 or TRBD2 (5 bases each). V was trimmed by 1 base and J by 8 bases, leaving 18 bases between them. Germline values: CDR1 DFQATT, CDR2 SNEGSKA (reference sequence). CDR3 length equals 15 residues. The CDR3 DNA is TGCAGTGCTAGAGGTTTGGGACCGGTTTATCATGAGCAGTTCTTC. This codes for CSARGLGPVYHEQFF.

This clonotype was seen more than once but under ten times. V and J are TRBV11-2 and TRBJ2-7, with a weak D call TRBD2 (6 bases). V dropped 4 bases and J dropped 3 bases, with 19 bases sitting between them. In germline, CDR1 is SGHAT, CDR2 FQNNGV. The CDR3 runs to 16 residues. The CDR3 loop reads CASSSTQTRDFYEQYF. The CDR3 DNA follows: TGTGCCAGCAGCTCAACCCAAACCCGGGACTTCTACGAGCAGTACTTC.

This clonotype was seen many times. The chain joins TRBV11-2 to TRBJ2-6, with D hard to call. V was pared by 3 bases and J by 0 bases, with 12 bases between. CDR3 length: 17 residues. Germline V gives CDR1 SGHAT, CDR2 FQNNGV. CDR3 region: CASSFIRSPSGANVLTF. For the CDR3, the DNA is TGTGCCAGCAGCTTTATTAGAAGCCCCTCTGGGGCCAACGTCCTGACTTTC.

Worth noting for this clonotype: At one boundary the junction diverges from the germline segment, which might be a read error. The genes are TRBV6-2 or TRBV6-3 and TRBJ2-1; D unclear. The CDR3 extends over 14 amino acids. Germline V gives CDR1 MNHEY, CDR2 SVGEGT. The CDR3 region is CAGSPSGRGGEQFF. Written as DNA, the CDR3 is TGTGCCGGCAGTCCTTCTGGACGCGGTGGCGAGCAGTTCTTC.

This clonotype was seen a handful of times. The CDR3 sequence: CASSLNPGTGAEKLFF. DNA of the CDR3: TGTGCCAGCAGTTTAAATCCAGGGACAGGGGCTGAAAAACTGTTTTTT. V and J are TRBV27 and TRBJ1-4; the match to TRBD1 covers 10 bases. V lost 2 bases to trimming and J lost 7 bases; unmatched junction nucleotides: 7. Per the germline V gene, CDR1 is MNHEY and CDR2 is SMNVEV (reference sequence). CDR3 length: 16 amino acids. The variable domain in full, completed from reference TRBV27 and TRBJ1-4, reads EAQVTQNPRYLITVTGKKLTVTCSQNMNHEYMSWYRQDPGLGLRQIYYSMNVEVTDKGDVPEGYKVSRKEKRNFPLILESPSPNQTSLYFCASSLNPGTGAEKLFFGSGTQLSVL.

This chain links TRBV3-1 with TRBJ2-1; TRBD2 aligns across 11 bases. Germline CDR1 LGHDT, CDR2 YNNKEL (reference sequence). The V and J ends lost 1 base and 5 bases, in that order; junction bases with no gene match: 7. The CDR3 consists of 17 residues. The DNA for the CDR3 is TGTGCCAGCAGCCAAGCCCCCTTAGCGGGGGGGAACAATGAGCAGTTCTTC. Its translation: CASSQAPLAGGNNEQFF.

The gene calls are TRBV11-2 and TRBJ2-7; 7 nucleotides match TRBD2. Germline V gene sequence: CDR1 SGHAT, CDR2 FQNNGV. This CDR3 is built from 15 residues. Trimming removed 4 bases from V and 3 bases from J; junction bases left unmatched: 9. CDR3 in DNA: TGTGCCAGCAGCTCCCCGCTGGCGGGAGACTACGAGCAGTACTTC. Translation: CASSSPLAGDYEQYF.

This clonotype appeared a few times. V is TRBV3-1 and J is TRBJ2-7; D tentatively reads TRBD1 or TRBD2 (5 bases each). The CDR3 loop spans 15 amino acids. Germline values: CDR1 LGHDT, CDR2 YNNKEL (reference sequence). With 0 bases removed from V and 7 bases from J, the gap between germline ends came to 16 bases. This chain's CDR3 is CASSQDHGGRSEQYF. Here the CDR3 DNA reads TGTGCCAGCAGCCAAGATCATGGGGGAAGGTCGGAGCAGTACTTC.